This is a list of T cell receptor beta chains from one sample in a study of blood T cell repertoires in COVID-19. Measured with immunoSEQ multiplex PCR; TCRdb has only the in-frame clones, and not every one. The sample comprises around 99,000 clones, 80% to 90% of which are singletons, and roughly 4.6% rests with the top ten. Source material: peripheral blood. The receptors were gathered from a man aged 35-49 years with active or convalescent COVID-19. The CDR3 runs from the conserved cysteine through the conserved F or W. A D gene is named only where the DNA matches it firmly. For some rows the clone size is stated as once, few or many, or as a class when expanded; others skip it.

NA TRBJ1-2 NA TRBV12-3/TRBV12-4 CASSSGVGEGYTF TGTGCCAGCAGCAGCGGGGTCGGGGAGGGCTACACCTTC
NA TRBJ2-3 TRBD1 TRBV10-1 CASSDRPGQGPDTQYF TGCGCCAGCAGTGATAGGCCGGGACAGGGCCCAGATACGCAGTATTTT
NA TRBJ1-1 NA TRBV7-3 CASSLTGVGTEAFF TGTGCCAGCAGCTTAACAGGGGTAGGGACTGAAGCTTTCTTT
NA TRBJ1-1 NA TRBV18 CASSLLGTGTGGTEAFF TGTGCCAGCTCACTCTTAGGGACTGGAACGGGTGGCACTGAAGCTTTCTTT
NA TRBJ2-7 TRBD2 TRBV9 CASSQLAGAGEQYF TGTGCCAGCAGCCAACTAGCGGGAGCAGGGGAGCAGTACTTC
NA TRBJ1-5 NA TRBV27 CASRSRGPSNQPQHF TGTGCCAGCAGGTCTCGCGGGCCTAGCAATCAGCCCCAGCATTTT
NA TRBJ2-2 TRBD2 TRBV4-1 CASSYLGSGRPTGELFF TGCGCCAGCAGCTATTTGGGGAGCGGGAGACCCACCGGGGAGCTGTTTTTT
NA TRBJ1-6 NA TRBV6-5 CASSYRGGANSPLHF TGTGCCAGCAGTTACAGGGGGGGGGCCAATTCACCCCTCCACTTT
NA TRBJ2-7 NA TRBV18 CASSPPGTSGEQYF TGTGCCAGCTCACCACCGGGTACCTCGGGCGAGCAGTACTTC
once TRBJ1-1 NA TRBV6-6 CASSPGEAEAFF TGTGCCAGCTCCCCGGGGGAGGCCGAAGCTTTCTTT
NA TRBJ2-1 TRBD1 TRBV5-1 CASSLGQGTEQFF TGCGCCAGCAGCCTGGGACAGGGGACCGAGCAGTTCTTC
NA TRBJ1-5 TRBD1 TRBV7-9 CASSLAGTVNQPQHF TGTGCCAGCAGCTTAGCGGGGACAGTCAATCAGCCCCAGCATTTT
NA TRBJ2-1 NA TRBV14 CASSQTVYEQFF TGTGCCAGCAGCCAAACAGTTTACGAGCAGTTCTTC
few TRBJ2-7 TRBD2 TRBV7-7 CASSLGLAGVSEQYF TGTGCCAGCAGCTTAGGCCTAGCGGGAGTTAGCGAGCAGTACTTC
few TRBJ1-2 TRBD1 TRBV6-5 CASSRQGEGYTF TGTGCCAGCAGTCGTCAGGGGGAGGGCTACACCTTC
NA TRBJ2-3 TRBD2 TRBV7-3 CASSRLAGVRDTQYF TGTGCCAGCAGTCGTCTAGCGGGAGTACGTGATACGCAGTATTTT
NA TRBJ2-1 NA TRBV6-2/TRBV6-3 CASSYARVKQFF TGTGCCAGCAGTTACGCCAGGGTAAAGCAGTTCTTC
few TRBJ2-7 NA TRBV28 CASSHVAWQYF TGTGCCAGCAGTCATGTAGCGTGGCAGTACTTC
NA TRBJ1-1 TRBD1 TRBV6-4 CASRKFVDRGGNTEAFF TGTGCCAGCAGAAAATTTGTCGACAGGGGCGGAAACACTGAAGCTTTCTTT
once TRBJ2-5 NA TRBV24-1 CATSDGGTAQETQYF TGTGCCACCAGTGATGGCGGGACAGCACAAGAGACCCAGTACTTC
once TRBJ1-5 NA TRBV15 CATSRGAGSQPQHF TGTGCCACCAGCAGAGGGGCCGGAAGCCAGCCCCAGCATTTT
NA TRBJ2-2 NA TRBV4-1 CASSEGRWTVNTGELFF TGCGCCAGCAGCGAGGGGCGATGGACAGTGAACACCGGGGAGCTGTTTTTT
once TRBJ1-1 NA TRBV5-1 CASSLGVRAEAFF TGCGCCAGCAGCTTGGGGGTGCGGGCTGAAGCTTTCTTT
NA TRBJ2-1 TRBD2 TRBV11-3 CASSSSSGSYEQFF TGTGCCAGCAGCTCCTCTAGCGGGAGCTATGAGCAGTTCTTC
NA TRBJ1-1 TRBD1 TRBV18 CASSFGQGVEAFF TGTGCCAGCTCATTCGGACAGGGGGTTGAAGCTTTCTTT
NA TRBJ2-7 TRBD1 TRBV30 CAWGTGSYEQYF TGTGCCTGGGGGACAGGGAGCTACGAGCAGTACTTC
once TRBJ2-5 TRBD1 TRBV7-3 CASSLRGQVQETQYF TGTGCCAGCAGCCTTCGCGGACAGGTACAAGAGACCCAGTACTTC
NA TRBJ1-5 NA TRBV4-3 CASSQDSGEFQPQHF TGCGCCAGCAGCCAAGATAGTGGGGAGTTTCAGCCCCAGCATTTT
few TRBJ1-2 NA TRBV20-1 CSAQAYGYTF TGCAGTGCCCAAGCATACGGCTACACCTTC